Listed below are T cell receptor beta chains from one sample, sequenced in a study of cytomegalovirus exposure and HLA in healthy donors. The table came from immunoSEQ multiplex PCR; TCRdb's copy has only in-frame clones and leaves some out. The sample includes some 150,000 clones, about 77% seen only once; the top ten take about 1.3%. Sequencing used PBMCs. These receptors were collected from a woman aged 50 to 60 in good health and CMV-seronegative. The CDR3 runs from the conserved cysteine through the conserved F or W. D genes are given only for firm matches. Size is stated for part of the rows, as once, few or many counts, or as a class when the clone is expanded.

D gene: NA
CDR3 length: 13
clone size: NA
V gene: TRBV30
J gene: TRBJ1-1
CDR3 protein: CAWSSQGWAEAFF
CDR3 DNA: TGTGCCTGGAGTTCTCAGGGTTGGGCTGAAGCTTTCTTT

D gene: NA
CDR3 length: 17
clone size: NA
V gene: TRBV19
J gene: TRBJ1-1
CDR3 protein: CASRSLGSVPLNTEAFF
CDR3 DNA: TGTGCCAGTAGATCTTTAGGAAGCGTTCCCCTGAACACTGAAGCTTTCTTT

D gene: NA
CDR3 length: 15
clone size: NA
V gene: TRBV25-1
J gene: TRBJ2-6
CDR3 protein: CASSDSGAGANVLTF
CDR3 DNA: TGTGCCAGCAGTGATTCAGGGGCTGGGGCCAACGTCCTGACTTTC

D gene: TRBD1
CDR3 length: 14
clone size: NA
V gene: TRBV27
J gene: TRBJ1-3
CDR3 protein: CASSPRDRGNTIYF
CDR3 DNA: TGTGCCAGCAGTCCCAGGGACAGAGGAAACACCATATATTTT

D gene: NA
CDR3 length: 13
clone size: NA
V gene: TRBV2
J gene: TRBJ1-1
CDR3 protein: CASSGQGSTEAFF
CDR3 DNA: TGTGCCAGCAGTGGGCAGGGCTCGACTGAAGCTTTCTTT

D gene: NA
CDR3 length: 15
clone size: NA
V gene: TRBV1
J gene: TRBJ2-7
CDR3 protein: CTSSQVGQGEEEQYF
CDR3 DNA: TGCACCAGCAGCCAAGTCGGACAGGGGGAGGAGGAGCAGTACTTC

D gene: NA
CDR3 length: 11
clone size: few
V gene: TRBV29-1
J gene: TRBJ2-1
CDR3 protein: CSVDAGNGQFF
CDR3 DNA: TGCAGCGTTGACGCAGGAAATGGGCAGTTCTTC

D gene: NA
CDR3 length: 15
clone size: few
V gene: TRBV28
J gene: TRBJ1-5
CDR3 protein: CASRGGTGAPLTQHF
CDR3 DNA: TGTGCCAGCAGGGGGGGAACAGGAGCTCCTCTGACCCAGCATTTT

D gene: TRBD1
CDR3 length: 16
clone size: NA
V gene: TRBV5-1
J gene: TRBJ1-1
CDR3 protein: CASSLATGGRNTEAFF
CDR3 DNA: TGCGCCAGCAGCTTGGCCACAGGGGGTCGAAACACTGAAGCTTTCTTT

D gene: TRBD1
CDR3 length: 10
clone size: once
V gene: TRBV20-1
J gene: TRBJ2-5
CDR3 protein: CSGTGAGQYF
CDR3 DNA: TGCAGTGGGACAGGCGCGGGCCAGTACTTC

D gene: NA
CDR3 length: 14
clone size: NA
V gene: TRBV5-6
J gene: TRBJ1-1
CDR3 protein: CASSLVDRNTEAFF
CDR3 DNA: TGTGCCAGCAGCTTGGTTGACAGGAACACTGAAGCTTTCTTT

D gene: TRBD1
CDR3 length: 14
clone size: few
V gene: TRBV30
J gene: TRBJ1-2
CDR3 protein: CAWIIQGARGGYTF
CDR3 DNA: TGTGCCTGGATTATACAGGGGGCGCGAGGTGGCTACACCTTC

D gene: TRBD1
CDR3 length: 16
clone size: NA
V gene: TRBV4-3
J gene: TRBJ2-7
CDR3 protein: CASSLSDRAVIYEQYF
CDR3 DNA: TGCGCCAGCAGTCTATCGGACAGGGCGGTTATTTACGAGCAGTACTTC